This TCR beta chain was identified in a study of T-cell memory formation after mild COVID-19. Germline CDR1 reads MNHEY; CDR2 reads SVGEGT. This CDR3 comprises 17 residues. V dropped 4 bases and J dropped 2; count of bases not matched to a gene: 11. A single record per CDR3 protein comes from TCRdb applying MiXCR to the 5' RACE reads. The sample yields about 350,000 distinct CDR3 sequences, approximately 15% seen once. This clonotype was counted between two and nine times. Sequences were obtained from PBMCs or a T cell subset sorted from them (not recorded which). The TCR sequence derives from a man between 18 and 29 years old who had mild COVID-19 (a few samples of this study predate the infection). Cell type and time point are not known. This chain links TRBV6-2 or TRBV6-3 with TRBJ2-7, with 10 bases lining up with TRBD1. This CDR3 is CASSLPGQGFAAYEQYF. The CDR3 DNA follows: TGTGCCAGCAGTTTACCGGGACAGGGGTTTGCGGCCTACGAGCAGTACTTC.